These 25 T cell receptor beta chains were sequenced from one sample in a study of molecular identifiers for immune sequencing clone quantification. TCRdb reprocessed the PCR reads via MiXCR and lists one record per CDR3 protein. The sample contains under 650,000 distinct CDR3 sequences, just under 20% of which appear only once. The specimen sequenced was naive CD8+ T cells from blood, with Jurkat cell RNA spiked in. Sample subset: FACS-sorted CD8+CD4-CCR7+CD45RA+ naive T cells. The source of these receptors is a human donor in good health. Some libraries in this study had Jurkat cell RNA spiked in.

Of note for this clonotype: A much larger clone lies a single base off, so this may be a read error. The chain joins TRBV7-9 to TRBJ2-3, with D perhaps being TRBD1 or TRBD2 (5 bases each). Germline V gives CDR1 SEHNR, CDR2 FQNEAQ (reference sequence). The CDR3 consists of 11 residues. V lost 8 bases and J lost 9, with 12 bases in between. The CDR3 loop is CASDPEGTQYF. The CDR3 DNA sequence: TGTGCCAGCGACCCCGAGGGGACGCAGTATTTT.

This clonotype was found many times. The CDR3 loop reads CATSGPLQGAETQYF. The CDR3 DNA sequence: TGTGCCACCAGCGGTCCCCTTCAGGGGGCCGAGACCCAGTACTTC. The chain combines TRBV15 with TRBJ2-5, with 8 bases aligning to TRBD1. V shed 5 bases, J shed 5 bases, and the junction held 10 bases outside the gene matches. Germline V gene data show CDR1 as LNHNV and CDR2 as YYDKDF (reference sequence). The CDR3 covers 15 residues.

Many counts were recorded for this clonotype. The chain recombines TRBV7-9 with TRBJ2-6; possible D gene TRBD1, 5 bases. Between the trimmed V and J ends, which lost 5 bases and 1 base, there was a span of 12 bases. The CDR3 has 16 amino acids. Germline V gene lookup returns CDR1 SEHNR and CDR2 FQNEAQ (reference sequence). CDR3 sequence (DNA): TGTGCCAGCAGCCATATCCAGGGTTCTGGGGCCAACGTCCTGACTTTC. Translating it yields CASSHIQGSGANVLTF.

This clonotype occurred many times. The rearrangement links TRBV5-4 to TRBJ2-5; TRBD1 is a possible D gene (6 bases). Per germline, CDR1 SGHNT and CDR2 YYREEE (reference sequence). The ends were cut back, 4 bases at V and 5 bases at J, with 21 bases in the middle. The CDR3 contains 16 residues. CDR3 loop: CASSNAQGFPTETQYF. Written as DNA, the CDR3 is TGTGCCAGCAGCAACGCACAGGGTTTTCCGACGGAGACCCAGTACTTC. The full variable domain, completed using reference TRBV5-4 and TRBJ2-5, is ETGVTQSPTHLIKTRGQQVTLRCSSQSGHNTVSWYQQALGQGPQFIFQYYREEENGRGNFPPRFSGLQFPNYSSELNVNALELDDSALYLCASSNAQGFPTETQYFGPGTRLLVL.

In this sample, this clonotype turned up many times. The CDR3 spells CASSLVRRDTYGYTF. As DNA, the CDR3 is TGTGCCAGCAGCTTAGTTCGGCGGGACACCTATGGCTACACCTTC. The chain employs TRBV11-2 and TRBJ1-2; a possible D gene is TRBD1 (6 bases). CDR3 length: 15 residues. Deletions cut 1 base from V and 4 bases from J, with 13 bases between. Germline V gene lookup returns CDR1 SGHAT and CDR2 FQNNGV.

This clonotype was observed a handful of times. The rearrangement links TRBV2 to TRBJ1-4; the match to TRBD1 covers 10 bases. This CDR3 region has 14 residues. Trimming removed 5 bases from V and 6 bases from J; junction bases left unmatched: 3. The germline V gene has CDR1 SNHLY and CDR2 FYNNEI. The CDR3 coding sequence is TGTGCCAGCAGTACCGGGACAGGGGATGAAAAACTGTTTTTT. Amino acids: CASSTGTGDEKLFF.

The chain links TRBV4-1 to TRBJ2-1; D gene unclear. There are 13 residues in the CDR3. Germline V gene data show CDR1 as MGHRA and CDR2 as YSYEKL. Trimming cost V 0 bases and J 10 bases, with 10 bases left between them. This CDR3 is CASSQEDLWEQFF. The CDR3, as DNA: TGCGCCAGCAGCCAAGAGGACCTTTGGGAGCAGTTCTTC.

This clonotype was detected ten times or more. The J gene is TRBJ1-1, the V gene TRBV6-1, with D unresolved. The CDR3 sequence is 15 residues long. CDR1 MNHNS and CDR2 SASEGT come from the germline V gene. Trimming removed 1 base at V and 2 bases at J, with 11 bases between. CDR3 bases: TGTGCCAGCAGTGAAGTGGGGTTTGGAAACACTGAAGCTTTCTTT. Its translation is CASSEVGFGNTEAFF.

This clonotype was detected many times. The rearrangement joins TRBV4-3 to TRBJ1-1; D gene ambiguous. Trimming shortened V by 1 base and J by 12 bases, and 21 bases separated the two germline ends. This CDR3 has 15 residues. Germline CDR1 is LGHNA and CDR2 is YSLEER. The CDR3 loop is CASSQGPQTPPLTFF. CDR3 coding DNA: TGCGCCAGCAGCCAAGGACCACAGACCCCCCCGTTGACTTTCTTT.

This clonotype was detected a few times. Here the CDR3 DNA reads TGCAGTGCTAGACCGCCGGCTAGCGGGGGGCCCGGCACAGATACGCAGTATTTT. This translates into CSARPPASGGPGTDTQYF. The chain recombines TRBV20-1 with TRBJ2-3; TRBD2 matches 11 bases. The junction had 11 bases not matched to a gene; V was cut back by 2 bases and J by 1 base. Looked up from germline, CDR1 is DFQATT and CDR2 is SNEGSKA (reference sequence). The CDR3 loop spans 18 amino acids.

This clonotype was found many times. V and J are TRBV27 and TRBJ2-7, with a possible D match to TRBD1 (5 bases). In germline, CDR1 is MNHEY, CDR2 SMNVEV (reference sequence). Trimming shortened V by 6 bases and J by 3 bases, and 15 bases separated the two germline ends. The CDR3 is 14 amino acids. This chain's CDR3 is CASRGPGRIYEQYF. The CDR3 DNA sequence: TGTGCCAGCAGGGGGCCCGGACGAATCTACGAGCAGTACTTC.

This clonotype has only a few counts. This chain connects TRBV7-9 to TRBJ2-7; 15 nucleotides align to TRBD2. The CDR3 spans 22 residues. With V trimmed by 5 bases and J by 4 bases, 24 bases remained unmatched. Germline CDR1 SEHNR, CDR2 FQNEAQ (reference sequence). In DNA, the CDR3 is TGTGCCAGCAGCCCACCACTGGGACTAGCGGGAGGCCAGGGCGCGTTTGGGTACGAGCAGTACTTC. Its protein product is CASSPPLGLAGGQGAFGYEQYF. Combining the CDR3 with reference TRBV7-9 and TRBJ2-7 gives the whole variable domain DTGVSQNPRHKITKRGQNVTFRCDPISEHNRLYWYRQTLGQGPEFLTYFQNEAQLEKSRLLSDRFSAERPKGSFSTLEIQRTEQGDSAMYLCASSPPLGLAGGQGAFGYEQYFGPGTRLTVT.

This clonotype was counted many times. This sequence joins TRBV4-1 and TRBJ2-7; D remains unclear. Germline CDR1 is MGHRA and CDR2 is YSYEKL. This CDR3 has 14 amino acids. V lost 1 base to trimming and J lost 3 bases, with 10 bases between them. Written as DNA, the CDR3 is TGCGCCAGCAGCCAAGGCCACAACGGCTACGAGCAGTACTTC. Amino acid sequence: CASSQGHNGYEQYF.

This clonotype was observed at least ten times. This chain uses TRBV4-3 with TRBJ2-7; the D gene is possibly TRBD2 (6 bases). V lost 0 bases to trimming and J lost 4 bases, with 10 bases between them. CDR1 and CDR2 from the germline V gene are LGHNA and YSLEER. The CDR3 is 14 residues long. The CDR3 coding sequence is TGCGCCAGCAGCCAAGATACGCGGGGATACGAGCAGTACTTC. The encoded protein is CASSQDTRGYEQYF.

This clonotype was counted many times. The chain combines TRBV20-1 with TRBJ2-7; D gene uncertain. The CDR3 is 14 amino acids. V lost 3 bases to trimming and J lost 0 bases, with 12 bases between them. The V gene's germline CDR1 is DFQATT and CDR2 SNEGSKA (reference sequence). In DNA form, the CDR3 reads TGCAGTGCTAGGTCTACGGTAAGCTCCTACGAGCAGTACTTC. Translated, it gives CSARSTVSSYEQYF.

This clonotype came up many times. The V and J genes are TRBV7-9 and TRBJ1-2; D is unresolved. Per the germline V gene, CDR1 is SEHNR and CDR2 is FQNEAQ (reference sequence). Trimming removed 7 bases from V and 4 bases from J, with 16 bases in between. This CDR3 has 14 residues. This CDR3 is CASTHPDGVYGYTF. As DNA, the CDR3 is TGTGCCAGCACCCACCCCGATGGGGTCTATGGCTACACCTTC.

This clonotype was seen ten or more times. The chain recombines TRBV4-3 with TRBJ1-5, with D possibly matching TRBD1 (5 bases). The CDR3 loop spans 16 amino acids. V was pared by 0 bases and J by 5 bases, with 14 bases between. The V gene's germline CDR1 is LGHNA and CDR2 YSLEER. The CDR3 sequence: CASSQDGGNGHQPQHF. The CDR3, as DNA: TGCGCCAGCAGCCAAGATGGGGGAAATGGGCATCAGCCCCAGCATTTT.

Comment on this clonotype: This may stem from a read error, because a much larger clone lies one nucleotide away. The chain employs TRBV11-2 and TRBJ2-1, with 11 bases identical to TRBD2. Per germline, CDR1 SGHAT and CDR2 FQNNGV. This CDR3 comprises 14 residues. The CDR3 nucleotides read TGTGGCAGCCATATAGCGGGGGGGCTTGGTGAGCAGTTCTTC. It translates to CGSHIAGGLGEQFF. Variable domain in full (rest from reference TRBV11-2 and TRBJ2-1): EAGVAQSPRYKIIEKRQSVAFWCNPISGHATLYWYQQILGQGPKLLIQFQNNGVVDDSQLPKDRFSAERLKGVDSTLKIQPAKLEDSAVYLCGSHIAGGLGEQFFGPGTRLTVL.

This clonotype was seen at least ten times. The V call is TRBV20-1, the J call TRBJ2-3, with D possibly matching TRBD1 (6 bases). Germline lookup yields CDR1 DFQATT and CDR2 SNEGSKA (reference sequence). V was shortened by 1 base and J by 4 bases, with 18 bases between the two germline ends. The CDR3 is 16 amino acids. The CDR3: CSARGFGDEGADTQYF. CDR3 bases: TGCAGTGCTAGAGGTTTTGGGGACGAGGGGGCAGATACGCAGTATTTT.

This clonotype was seen at least ten times. The chain joins TRBV9 to TRBJ1-1; 9 bases align to TRBD1. Germline values: CDR1 SGDLS, CDR2 YYNGEE. V lost 0 bases to trimming and J lost 5 bases; unmatched junction nucleotides: 11. CDR3 length: 17 residues. For the CDR3, the DNA is TGTGCCAGCAGCGTAGATACAGGGGGCCCACTCGGGACTGAAGCTTTCTTT. Protein product: CASSVDTGGPLGTEAFF.

Ten or more counts support this clonotype. The chain carries TRBV20-1 and TRBJ2-7, with 8 positions matching TRBD2. V shed 0 bases and J 2 bases; nucleotides not matched to a gene: 3. Germline values: CDR1 DFQATT, CDR2 SNEGSKA (reference sequence). The length of the CDR3 is 14 residues. CDR3 nucleotide sequence: TGCAGTGCTAGAGATGGCGGGGGGCCCTACGAGCAGTACTTC. Its translation is CSARDGGGPYEQYF.

This clonotype was observed at least ten times. The chain is built from TRBV28 and TRBJ2-2, with TRBD2 matching 11 bases. Germline CDR1 and CDR2: MDHEN and SYDVKM. The junction had 7 bases not matched to a gene; V was cut back by 4 bases and J by 6 bases. CDR3 size: 16 residues. CDR3 nucleotide sequence: TGTGCCAGCAGTTCCTCACTAGCGGGAGTCCCCGGGGAGCTGTTTTTT. It codes for CASSSSLAGVPGELFF.

The V call is TRBV27, the J call TRBJ2-7; D is unresolved. Germline V gives CDR1 MNHEY, CDR2 SMNVEV (reference sequence). Trimming shortened V by 5 bases and J by 0 bases, and 11 bases separated the two germline ends. The CDR3 covers 14 residues. In DNA form, the CDR3 reads TGTGCCAGCAGTCTTCAGACCGGCTCCTACGAGCAGTACTTC. It codes for CASSLQTGSYEQYF.

The table lists this clonotype with many counts. The V and J genes are TRBV20-1 and TRBJ2-7; 15 positions agree with TRBD2. Germline V CDR1 and CDR2: DFQATT, SNEGSKA (reference sequence). The CDR3 is 16 residues long. J gave up 1 base and V 6 bases, and 7 bases lay outside the gene matches. Here the CDR3 reads CSAKGLAGGVSYEQYF. The CDR3 DNA reads as TGCAGTGCCAAGGGACTAGCGGGAGGTGTATCCTACGAGCAGTACTTC.

This clonotype was counted many times. V is TRBV7-9 and J is TRBJ2-7; D not certain. Germline CDR1 and CDR2: SEHNR and FQNEAQ (reference sequence). Trimming cost V 5 bases and J 1 base, with 9 bases left between them. The CDR3 loop spans 13 amino acids. This chain's CDR3 is CASSAYSSYEQYF. CDR3 DNA sequence: TGTGCCAGCAGCGCCTACAGTTCCTACGAGCAGTACTTC.